This TCR beta chain was captured in a study of OX40 agonist ivuxolimab in advanced cancers. Study context: A male proportion of over 70% was recorded, with mean age approximately 57 years and range roughly 23 to 85. Patients with prior anti-PD-1, anti-PD-L1 or anti-CTLA-4 therapy were eligible; 40% to 45% had some.

The germline V gene has CDR1 MNHNY and CDR2 SVGAGI (reference sequence). V gave up 5 bases and J gave up 3 bases; unmatched junction bases: 11. The CDR3 sequence is 16 residues long. Produced via immunoSEQ multiplex PCR; TCRdb's table is partial and in-frame only. The table lists 45,000 to 65,000 clones, 91% of them singletons. Prior autoimmune disease or systemic immunosuppression barred patients. Peripheral blood came from all dose cohorts at three timepoints. Here the sequenced sample was CD4+ or CD8+ T cells sorted from blood, taken in a trial of the OX40 agonist ivuxolimab. The chain joins TRBV6-6 to TRBJ2-7, with 9 bases matching TRBD1. This TCR came from an adult with an advanced solid tumor such as melanoma, head and neck, liver or kidney cancer. The DNA for the CDR3 is TGTGCCAGCAGTGGGGACAGGGCGATTAACTACTACGAGCAGTACTTC. It translates to CASSGDRAINYYEQYF.